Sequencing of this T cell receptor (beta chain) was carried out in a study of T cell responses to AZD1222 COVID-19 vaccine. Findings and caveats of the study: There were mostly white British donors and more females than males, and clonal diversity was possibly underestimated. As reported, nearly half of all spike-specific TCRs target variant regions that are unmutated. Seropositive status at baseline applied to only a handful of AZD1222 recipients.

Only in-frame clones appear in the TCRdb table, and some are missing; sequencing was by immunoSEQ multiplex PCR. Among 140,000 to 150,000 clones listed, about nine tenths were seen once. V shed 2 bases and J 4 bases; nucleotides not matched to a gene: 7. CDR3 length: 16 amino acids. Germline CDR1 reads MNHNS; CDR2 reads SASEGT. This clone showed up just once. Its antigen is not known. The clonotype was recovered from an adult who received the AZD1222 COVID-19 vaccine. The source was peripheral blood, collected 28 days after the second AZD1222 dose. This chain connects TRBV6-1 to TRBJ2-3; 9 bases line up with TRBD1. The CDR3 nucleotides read TGTGCCAGCAGTGAATCGGGACAGGGCGGCGCAGATACGCAGTATTTT. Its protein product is CASSESGQGGADTQYF.